This T cell receptor (beta chain) emerged from a study of cytomegalovirus exposure and HLA in healthy donors. Study conclusions and caveats: HLA alleles were associated with some 16,000 TCR beta sequences in a later analysis at 0.05 false discovery rate. Whilst most TCR sequences proved rare, a subset of public TCRs occurred across many donors.

The PCR used 60 Vbeta and 13 Jbeta primers. Assay: immunoSEQ multiplex PCR; the TCRdb copy retains only in-frame clones and omits some. The sample has roughly 150,000 clones, roughly 84% seen once; the top ten hold about 1%. About this clone itself: Its matching antigen is unknown.

This CDR3 comprises 16 residues. Trimming took 3 bases from V and 4 from J; bases not matched to a gene: 11. Germline CDR1 is SGHNT and CDR2 is YYREEE (reference sequence). Sample: PBMCs. The genes are TRBV5-4 and TRBJ2-5; TRBD2 matches at 8 bases. The sequence was obtained from a man aged 25 to 40 in good health and CMV-seronegative. CDR3 nucleotides: TGTGCCAGCAGCTCTCGTCAGCGGGAGAGGAGAGAGACCCAGTACTTC. It specifies CASSSRQRERRETQYF.